These 22 T cell receptor beta chains were sequenced from one sample in a study of blood T cell repertoires in COVID-19. Some clones are missing from TCRdb's copy, which holds only in-frame ones; the method was immunoSEQ multiplex PCR. The data show 170,000 or so clones, with around 83% seen just once and approximately 1.5% held by the top ten. Sequencing was done on a sample of peripheral blood. The receptors were gathered from a human donor in a cohort sampled during active COVID-19.

This clone occurred a few times. The gene calls are TRBV5-4 and TRBJ1-1; 11 nucleotides align to TRBD1. The CDR3 spans 16 residues. Germline lookup yields CDR1 SGHNT and CDR2 YYREEE (reference sequence). V lost 0 bases, J lost 5 bases, and 6 bases stayed unmatched. The CDR3 is CASSLEDRGRGTEAFF. In DNA, the CDR3 is TGTGCCAGCAGCTTGGAGGACAGGGGGCGGGGTACTGAAGCTTTCTTT.

The J gene is TRBJ1-2, the V gene TRBV19, with 9 bases aligning to TRBD1. Trimming at V came to 7 bases and at J to 3 bases, leaving 15 bases not matched to a gene. The V gene's germline CDR1 is LNHDA and CDR2 SQIVND (reference sequence). The CDR3 spans 17 residues. CDR3 sequence: CASKGTGGAKLYYGYTF. CDR3 DNA sequence: TGTGCCAGTAAGGGTACAGGGGGCGCAAAGTTATACTATGGCTACACCTTC.

The CDR3 region is CASNLGQGPTYEQYF. The CDR3 coding sequence is TGTGCCAGCAACCTAGGACAGGGCCCAACCTACGAGCAGTACTTC. The genes are TRBV28 and TRBJ2-7, with 8 bases lining up with TRBD1. This CDR3 comprises 15 residues. CDR1 and CDR2 (germline): MDHEN, SYDVKM. Trimming removed 7 bases from V and 2 bases from J; junction bases left unmatched: 10.

The genes are TRBV19 and TRBJ2-5; TRBD1 matches 7 bases. J lost 5 bases, V lost 5 bases, and 11 bases had no gene match. Germline CDR1 is LNHDA and CDR2 is SQIVND (reference sequence). CDR3 length: 15 residues. As DNA, the CDR3 is TGTGCCAGTAGTCTCCGACAGGGTTTCTATGAGACCCAGTACTTC. This translates into CASSLRQGFYETQYF.

In its sample, this clone was seen a few times. The V and J genes are TRBV18 and TRBJ2-7; no reliable D call. The CDR3 loop spans 14 amino acids. Germline CDR1 reads KGHSH; CDR2 reads LQKENI. V lost 6 bases, J lost 2 bases, and 14 bases lay in between. The CDR3 nucleotides are TGTGCCAGCTCGCGAGGCACCACCACCTACGAGCAGTACTTC. Its translation is CASSRGTTTYEQYF.

The sample holds a few counts of this clone. The CDR3 here is CASSPRLAGASDTQYF. Written as DNA, the CDR3 is TGTGCCAGCTCACCAAGGCTAGCGGGAGCGTCAGATACGCAGTATTTT. The J gene is TRBJ2-3, the V gene TRBV18; 10 bases match TRBD2. The CDR3 loop spans 16 amino acids. Trimming at V came to 2 bases and at J to 4 bases, leaving 6 bases not matched to a gene. Germline V lookup: CDR1 KGHSH, CDR2 LQKENI. The variable domain in full, completed from reference TRBV18 and TRBJ2-3, reads NAGVMQNPRHLVRRRGQEARLRCSPMKGHSHVYWYRQLPEEGLKFMVYLQKENIIDESGMPKERFSAEFPKEGPSILRIQQVVRGDSAAYFCASSPRLAGASDTQYFGPGTRLTVL.

The gene calls are TRBV7-6 and TRBJ1-3; the match to TRBD1 covers 8 bases. Germline loops: CDR1 SGHVS, CDR2 FNYEAQ. The trim removed 5 bases at V and 4 bases at J, leaving 7 bases unmatched. CDR3 length: 15 residues. DNA of the CDR3: TGTGCCAGCAGCCTCACACAGGGGGTCGGAAACACCATATATTTT. The encoded protein is CASSLTQGVGNTIYF.

The chain has TRBV28 and TRBJ2-7, with 7 bases fitting TRBD2. The CDR3 runs 13 residues. CDR1 is MDHEN, CDR2 SYDVKM, per germline. The junction had 7 bases not matched to a gene; V was cut back by 5 bases and J by 6 bases. CDR3: CASSPGLDFEQYF. In nucleotides, the CDR3 is TGTGCCAGCAGTCCAGGACTAGATTTCGAGCAGTACTTC.

This clone was picked up a small number of times. The chain recombines TRBV6-1 with TRBJ1-1; possible D gene TRBD1, 6 bases. Germline CDR1 and CDR2: MNHNS and SASEGT. Trimming took 0 bases from V and 4 from J, leaving 9 bases between them. The CDR3 runs 14 residues. DNA for the CDR3: TGTGCCAGCAGTGAAGCGGAAGGGGGCACTGAAGCTTTCTTT. Its protein product is CASSEAEGGTEAFF.

V and J are TRBV9 and TRBJ2-7; 14 bases match TRBD2. The CDR3 spans 16 residues. Germline V gene data show CDR1 as SGDLS and CDR2 as YYNGEE. V trimming: 0 bases; J trimming: 5 bases; junction bases outside the gene matches: 4. The CDR3 sequence is CASSVGATSGRDEQYF. CDR3 in DNA: TGTGCCAGCAGCGTAGGGGCGACTAGCGGGAGGGACGAGCAGTACTTC.

The V call is TRBV4-2, the J call TRBJ1-1, with D tentatively TRBD1 (6 bases). CDR3 length: 17 residues. Between the trimmed V and J ends, which lost 1 base and 0 bases, there was a span of 15 bases. The germline V gene encodes CDR1 LGHNA and CDR2 YNFKEQ. In DNA form, the CDR3 reads TGTGCCAGCAGCCAAGGGGCTCGGGGACACCTGAACACTGAAGCTTTCTTT. The encoded protein is CASSQGARGHLNTEAFF.

The chain carries TRBV6-6 and TRBJ2-7; 9 bases are shared with TRBD2. From germline, CDR1 is MNHNY and CDR2 SVGAGI (reference sequence). Unmatched junction bases numbered 9, after V lost 7 bases and J lost 5 bases. The CDR3 contains 14 residues. Here the CDR3 DNA reads TGTGCCAGCAACCTGCGGGAGGGCCGAAACGAGCAGTACTTC. Its translation is CASNLREGRNEQYF.

On this clone itself: Other DNA sequences in the same sample also yield this CDR3. The chain employs TRBV25-1 and TRBJ2-7; 7 bases line up with TRBD2. CDR3 length equals 14 residues. The germline CDR1 and CDR2 sequences are MGHDK and SYGVNS. Germline trimming cut 1 base from V and 0 bases from J; bases unmatched to any gene: 0. Here the CDR3 DNA reads TGTGCCAGCAGTGAATCGGGGGGCTCCTACGAGCAGTACTTC. It specifies CASSESGGSYEQYF.

V is TRBV19 and J is TRBJ2-3; perhaps TRBD2 as D (6 bases). The CDR3 runs to 18 residues. V was cut by 1 base and J by 2 bases, with 19 bases left in between. CDR1 is LNHDA, CDR2 SQIVND, per germline (reference sequence). In DNA, the CDR3 is TGTGCCAGTAGTATAGGGGTTCGCGGCGGGGCGGTCACAGATACGCAGTATTTT. This translates into CASSIGVRGGAVTDTQYF.

The CDR3 here is CASSAGQGIAHEQYF. CDR3 sequence (DNA): TGTGCCAGCAGTGCAGGACAGGGAATTGCCCACGAGCAGTACTTC. This chain uses TRBV27 with TRBJ2-7; TRBD1 aligns across 8 bases. The germline CDR1 and CDR2 sequences are MNHEY and SMNVEV (reference sequence). J gave up 5 bases and V 5 bases, and 11 bases lay outside the gene matches. This CDR3 is built from 15 residues.

V gene TRBV2 combines with J gene TRBJ2-7; TRBD1 aligns across 7 bases. The V gene's germline CDR1 is SNHLY and CDR2 FYNNEI. This CDR3 comprises 11 residues. Trimming at V came to 8 bases and at J to 5 bases, leaving 3 bases not matched to a gene. CDR3 sequence reads: CASDRAHEQYF. The CDR3, as DNA: TGTGCCAGCGACAGGGCCCACGAGCAGTACTTC.

This chain connects TRBV2 to TRBJ2-5; 7 positions match TRBD2. The CDR3 runs 15 residues. Germline V gives CDR1 SNHLY, CDR2 FYNNEI. J lost 0 bases, V lost 6 bases, and 7 bases had no gene match. The CDR3, as DNA: TGTGCCAGCAGGAGCCAGCGGGGTTACCAAGAGACCCAGTACTTC. This gives the protein CASRSQRGYQETQYF.

This clone was found once. The chain uses TRBV5-1 and TRBJ1-5, with D perhaps TRBD1 (5 bases). The CDR3 contains 15 residues. Germline V gene sequence: CDR1 SGHRS, CDR2 YFSETQ. Trimming shortened V by 0 bases and J by 0 bases, and 7 bases separated the two germline ends. The CDR3, as DNA: TGCGCCAGCAGCTTGGAGGGGTATAGCAATCAGCCCCAGCATTTT. It yields the protein CASSLEGYSNQPQHF.

The genes are TRBV5-1 and TRBJ2-7, with 11 bases fitting TRBD1. Germline CDR1 reads SGHRS; CDR2 reads YFSETQ. The CDR3 has 15 amino acids. V lost 4 bases to trimming and J lost 5 bases; unmatched junction nucleotides: 8. For the CDR3, the DNA is TGCGCCAGCAGCCCGACGGGACAGGGGGACCACGAGCAGTACTTC. Protein: CASSPTGQGDHEQYF.

The chain uses TRBV19 and TRBJ2-7, with TRBD1 matching over 9 bases. V lost 5 bases and J lost 5; bases outside the gene matches: 4. This CDR3 has 13 amino acids. The V gene's germline CDR1 is LNHDA and CDR2 SQIVND (reference sequence). The CDR3 protein is CASSGQGKNEQYF. The CDR3 region has the DNA TGTGCCAGTAGTGGACAGGGGAAGAACGAGCAGTACTTC.

The chain uses TRBV3-1 (or the pseudogene TRBV3-2) and TRBJ1-4, with D possibly being TRBD1 (5 bases). CDR1 and CDR2 (germline): LGHDT, YNNKEL (reference sequence). CDR3 length: 14 amino acids. V lost 4 bases to trimming and J lost 1 base, with 7 bases between them. Here the CDR3 DNA reads TGTGCCAGCAGCCCGACAGAAACTAATGAAAAACTGTTTTTT. This gives the protein CASSPTETNEKLFF.

This chain uses TRBV5-1 with TRBJ2-1, with D possibly being TRBD1 (5 bases). CDR3 size: 16 residues. Trimming removed 1 base at V and 7 bases at J, with 18 bases between. Germline V CDR1 and CDR2: SGHRS, YFSETQ. The CDR3 nucleotides are TGCGCCAGCAGCTTGTCCTTTGATAGGGGCGGAAATGAGCAGTTCTTC. Translation: CASSLSFDRGGNEQFF.